This T cell receptor (beta chain) is drawn from a study of T cell clusters in autoimmune cytopenias. TRB was amplified from around 0.25 ug of peripheral blood genomic DNA per sample. With regard to this clonotype: The antigen is not known.

Multiplex touch-down PCR amplified TRB using TRB-A and TRB-B pools in one tube. TCRdb re-called the multiplex PCR reads; every CDR3 protein appears as one record, without DNA. The sample's table shows 15,000 or so distinct CDR3 sequences. The study's findings and limits: TRB repertoire shifts in secondary cytopenia and chronic lymphocytic leukemia mostly reflected lymphoma, not autoimmunity. Exclusive TRB clusters were around 3-fold more numerous in healthy donors than in active autoimmune hepatitis.

Germline values: CDR1 SGHNT, CDR2 YYREEE (reference sequence). The CDR3 consists of 13 residues. The rearrangement links TRBV5-4 to TRBJ2-7; TCRdb's D gene call, TRBD2, goes unchecked for lack of DNA. This receptor was obtained from a human donor with an autoimmune cytopenia or autoimmune hepatitis (not recorded which). Sequencing was performed on peripheral blood. The CDR3 sequence is CASSRDYSYEQYF.